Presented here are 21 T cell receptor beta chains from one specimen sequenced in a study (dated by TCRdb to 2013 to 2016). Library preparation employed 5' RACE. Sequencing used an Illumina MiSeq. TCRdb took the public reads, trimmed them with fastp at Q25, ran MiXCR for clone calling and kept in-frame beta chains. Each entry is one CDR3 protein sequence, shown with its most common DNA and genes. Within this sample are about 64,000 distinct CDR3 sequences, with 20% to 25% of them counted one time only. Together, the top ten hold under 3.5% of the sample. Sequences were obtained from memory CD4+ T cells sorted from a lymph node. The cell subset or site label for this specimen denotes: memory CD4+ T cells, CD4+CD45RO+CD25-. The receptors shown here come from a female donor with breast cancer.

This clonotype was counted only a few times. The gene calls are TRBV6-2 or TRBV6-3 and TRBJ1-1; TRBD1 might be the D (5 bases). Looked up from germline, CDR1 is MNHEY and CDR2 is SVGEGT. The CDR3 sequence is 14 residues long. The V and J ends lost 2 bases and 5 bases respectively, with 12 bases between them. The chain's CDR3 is CASSYVGGRTEAFF. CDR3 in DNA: TGTGCCAGCAGTTACGTGGGGGGTAGAACTGAAGCTTTCTTT.

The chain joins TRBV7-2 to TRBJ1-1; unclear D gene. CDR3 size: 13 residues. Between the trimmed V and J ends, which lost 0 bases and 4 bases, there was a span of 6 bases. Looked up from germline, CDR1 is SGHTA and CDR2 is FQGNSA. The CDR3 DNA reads TGTGCCAGCAGCTTAGCAACGCCCACTGAAGCTTTCTTT. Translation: CASSLATPTEAFF.

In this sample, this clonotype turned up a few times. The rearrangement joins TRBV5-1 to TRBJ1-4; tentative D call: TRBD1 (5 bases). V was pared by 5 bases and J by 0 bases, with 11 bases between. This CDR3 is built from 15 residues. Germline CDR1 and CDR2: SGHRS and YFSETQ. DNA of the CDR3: TGCGCCAGCAGTCAGGGCCAAGCAACTAATGAAAAACTGTTTTTT. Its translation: CASSQGQATNEKLFF. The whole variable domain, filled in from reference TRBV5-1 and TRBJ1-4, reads KAGVTQTPRYLIKTRGQQVTLSCSPISGHRSVSWYQQTPGQGLQFLFEYFSETQRNKGNFPGRFSGRQFSNSRSEMNVSTLELGDSALYLCASSQGQATNEKLFFGSGTQLSVL.

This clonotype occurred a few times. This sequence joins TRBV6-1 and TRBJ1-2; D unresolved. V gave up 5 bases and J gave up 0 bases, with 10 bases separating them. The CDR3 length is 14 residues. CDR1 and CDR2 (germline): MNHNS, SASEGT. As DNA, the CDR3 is TGTGCCAGCAGTCTGGAACGTACTAACTATGGCTACACCTTC. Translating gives CASSLERTNYGYTF.

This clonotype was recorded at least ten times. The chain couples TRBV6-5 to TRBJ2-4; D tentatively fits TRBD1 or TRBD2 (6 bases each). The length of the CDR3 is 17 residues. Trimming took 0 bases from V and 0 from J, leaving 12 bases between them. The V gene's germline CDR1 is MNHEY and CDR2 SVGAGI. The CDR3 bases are TGTGCCAGCAGTTACTCAGGAGGGGGATCAGCCAAAAACATTCAGTACTTC. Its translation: CASSYSGGGSAKNIQYF.

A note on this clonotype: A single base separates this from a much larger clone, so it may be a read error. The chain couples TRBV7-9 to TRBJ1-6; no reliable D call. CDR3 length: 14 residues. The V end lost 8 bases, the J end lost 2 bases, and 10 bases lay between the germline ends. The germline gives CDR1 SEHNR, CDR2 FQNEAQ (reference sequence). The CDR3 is CASGRSPYNSPLHF. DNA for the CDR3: TGTGCCAGCGGAAGGAGCCCCTATAATTCACCCCTCCACTTT. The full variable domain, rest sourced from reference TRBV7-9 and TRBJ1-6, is DTGVSQNPRHKITKRGQNVTFRCDPISEHNRLYWYRQTLGQGPEFLTYFQNEAQLEKSRLLSDRFSAERPKGSFSTLEIQRTEQGDSAMYLCASGRSPYNSPLHFGNGTRLTVT.

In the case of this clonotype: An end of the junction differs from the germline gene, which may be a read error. This CDR3 reads CTSSTDRDLSTDTQYF. CDR3 in DNA: TGTACCAGCAGTACAGACCGGGACCTAAGCACAGATACGCAGTATTTT. This sequence joins TRBV6-6 and TRBJ2-3; D tentatively fits TRBD1 or TRBD2 (5 bases each). CDR3 length equals 16 residues. Looked up from germline, CDR1 is MNHNY and CDR2 is SVGAGI (reference sequence).

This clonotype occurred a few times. For the CDR3, the DNA is TGCGCCAGCAGCTGGACCGGGACTAGCACCGGGGAGCTGTTTTTT. Amino acids: CASSWTGTSTGELFF. The V gene is TRBV5-1, the J gene TRBJ2-2; 8 bases align to TRBD2. The V and J ends lost 3 bases and 4 bases, in that order; junction bases with no gene match: 5. This CDR3 comprises 15 residues. The V gene's germline CDR1 is SGHRS and CDR2 YFSETQ.

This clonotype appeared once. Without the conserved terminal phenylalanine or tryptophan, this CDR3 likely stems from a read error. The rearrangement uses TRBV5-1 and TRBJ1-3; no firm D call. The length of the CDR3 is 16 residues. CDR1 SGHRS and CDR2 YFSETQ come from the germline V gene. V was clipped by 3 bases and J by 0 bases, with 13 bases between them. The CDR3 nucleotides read TGCGCCAGCAGCTCGGGAGACACCTACTCTGGAAACACCATATATTCT. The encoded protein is CASSSGDTYSGNTIYS.

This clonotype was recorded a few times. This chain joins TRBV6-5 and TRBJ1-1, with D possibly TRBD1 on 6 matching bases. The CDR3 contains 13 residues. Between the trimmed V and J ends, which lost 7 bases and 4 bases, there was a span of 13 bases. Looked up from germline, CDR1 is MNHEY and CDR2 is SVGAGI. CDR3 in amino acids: CASKFSGATEAFF. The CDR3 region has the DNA TGTGCCAGCAAATTTTCAGGGGCCACTGAAGCTTTCTTT.

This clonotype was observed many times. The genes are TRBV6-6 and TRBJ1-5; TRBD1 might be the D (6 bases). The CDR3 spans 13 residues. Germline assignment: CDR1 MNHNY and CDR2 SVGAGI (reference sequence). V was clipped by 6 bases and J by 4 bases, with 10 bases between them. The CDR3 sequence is CASRRQENQPQHF. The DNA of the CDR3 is TGTGCCAGCAGACGACAGGAAAATCAGCCCCAGCATTTT.

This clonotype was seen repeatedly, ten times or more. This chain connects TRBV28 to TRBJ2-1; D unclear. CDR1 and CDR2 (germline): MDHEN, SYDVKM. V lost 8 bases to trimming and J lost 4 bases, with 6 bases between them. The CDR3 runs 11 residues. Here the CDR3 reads CASGVYNEQFF. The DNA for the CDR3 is TGTGCCAGCGGGGTGTACAATGAGCAGTTCTTC.

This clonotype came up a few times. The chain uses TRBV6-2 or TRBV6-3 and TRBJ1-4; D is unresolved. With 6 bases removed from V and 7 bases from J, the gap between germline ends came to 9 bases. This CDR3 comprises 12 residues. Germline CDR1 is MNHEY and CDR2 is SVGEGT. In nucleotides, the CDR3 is TGTGCCAGCAGGGTTTTCGGTGAAAAACTGTTTTTT. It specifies CASRVFGEKLFF.

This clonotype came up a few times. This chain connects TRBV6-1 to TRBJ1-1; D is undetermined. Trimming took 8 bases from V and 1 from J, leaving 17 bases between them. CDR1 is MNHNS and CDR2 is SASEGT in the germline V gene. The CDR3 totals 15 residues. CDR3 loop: CASFGGWVGNTEAFF. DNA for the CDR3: TGTGCCAGCTTCGGAGGATGGGTGGGGAACACTGAAGCTTTCTTT.

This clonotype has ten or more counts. This chain's CDR3 is CASSQPPGGLNEQFF. For the CDR3, the DNA is TGTGCCAGCAGCCAACCTCCTGGAGGCCTCAATGAGCAGTTCTTC. This chain links TRBV12-3 or TRBV12-4 with TRBJ2-1, with D possibly matching TRBD2 (5 bases). The CDR3 runs to 15 residues. V dropped 6 bases and J dropped 6 bases, with 18 bases sitting between them.

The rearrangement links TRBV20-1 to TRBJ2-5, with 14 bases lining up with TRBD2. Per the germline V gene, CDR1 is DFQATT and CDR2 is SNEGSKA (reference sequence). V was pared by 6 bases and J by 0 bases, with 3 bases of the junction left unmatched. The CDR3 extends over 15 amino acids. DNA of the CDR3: TGCAGTGCCAGACTAGCGGGGGGGTACCAAGAGACCCAGTACTTC. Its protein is CSARLAGGYQETQYF.

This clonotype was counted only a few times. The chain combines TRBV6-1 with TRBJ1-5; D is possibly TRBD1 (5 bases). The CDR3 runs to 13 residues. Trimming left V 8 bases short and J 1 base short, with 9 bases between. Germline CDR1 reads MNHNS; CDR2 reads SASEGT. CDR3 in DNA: TGTGCCAGCTCAGCAGGGAGCAATCAGCCCCAGCATTTT. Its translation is CASSAGSNQPQHF.

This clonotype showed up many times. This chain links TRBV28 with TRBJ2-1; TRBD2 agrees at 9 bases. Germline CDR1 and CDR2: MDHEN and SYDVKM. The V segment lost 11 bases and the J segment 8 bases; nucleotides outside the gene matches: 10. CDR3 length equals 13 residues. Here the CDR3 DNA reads TGTGCCGGAGCAAGCGGGAGGACGTATGAGCAGTTCTTC. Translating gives CAGASGRTYEQFF.

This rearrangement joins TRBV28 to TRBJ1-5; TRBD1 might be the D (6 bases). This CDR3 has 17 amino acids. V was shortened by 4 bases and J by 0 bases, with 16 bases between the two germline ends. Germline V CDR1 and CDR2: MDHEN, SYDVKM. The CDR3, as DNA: TGTGCCAGCAGTTCCTTTCAGACAGGAGATAGCAATCAGCCCCAGCATTTT. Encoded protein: CASSSFQTGDSNQPQHF.

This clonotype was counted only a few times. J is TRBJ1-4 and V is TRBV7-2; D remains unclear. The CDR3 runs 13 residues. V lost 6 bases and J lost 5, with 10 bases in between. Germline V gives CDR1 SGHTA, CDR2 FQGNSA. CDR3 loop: CASRGRMNEKLFF. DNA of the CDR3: TGTGCCAGCAGGGGGAGGATGAATGAAAAACTGTTTTTT.

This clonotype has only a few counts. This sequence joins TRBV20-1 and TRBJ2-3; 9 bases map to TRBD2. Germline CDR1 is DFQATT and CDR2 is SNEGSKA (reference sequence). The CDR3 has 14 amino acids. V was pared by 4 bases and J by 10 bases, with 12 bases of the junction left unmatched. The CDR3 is CSATVLAGTFAQYF. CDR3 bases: TGCAGTGCTACGGTCCTAGCGGGAACTTTTGCGCAGTATTTT.